Each of the 9 T cell receptor beta chains below was sequenced from the same sample in a study of cytomegalovirus exposure and HLA in healthy donors. The assay was immunoSEQ multiplex PCR, and TCRdb's table has in-frame clones only and misses some. Of about 160,000 clones listed, roughly nine tenths were seen once; the top ten hold 3% to 3.5%. Sequenced input: PBMCs. Receptors were obtained from a woman between 18 and 30 years old in good health and CMV-seropositive.

The chain links TRBV6-6 to TRBJ2-5; a possible D gene is TRBD2 (6 bases). Germline assignment: CDR1 MNHNY and CDR2 SVGAGI (reference sequence). The V gene lost 8 bases and the J gene lost 5 bases, with 18 bases spanning the gap. CDR3 length equals 14 residues. CDR3 bases: TGTGCCAGCGGAAAGGGCGGCCGGGGGGAGACCCAGTACTTC. Its protein is CASGKGGRGETQYF.

The chain carries TRBV6-1 and TRBJ2-2, with 7 bases aligning to TRBD2. From germline, CDR1 is MNHNS and CDR2 SASEGT. The CDR3 sequence is 18 residues long. The V and J ends lost 4 bases and 0 bases, in that order; junction bases with no gene match: 11. CDR3 residues: CASSVRGGSSANTGELFF. For the CDR3, the DNA is TGTGCCAGCAGTGTCCGCGGGGGATCATCCGCGAACACCGGGGAGCTGTTTTTT.

The V gene is TRBV10-2, the J gene TRBJ1-2; maybe TRBD1 (6 bases). Germline loops: CDR1 WSHSY, CDR2 SAAADI. The CDR3 has 14 residues. V lost 6 bases and J 1 base, leaving 12 bases between the germline ends. CDR3 bases: TGCGCCAGCAGCCAACAGGGATTTAACTATGGCTACACCTTC. Translated, it gives CASSQQGFNYGYTF.

The CDR3 DNA reads as TGCGCCAGCAGCAGCGGACTAGCGGGTGGGGCAGCAGATACGCAGTATTTT. Its translation: CASSSGLAGGAADTQYF. This chain joins TRBV5-1 and TRBJ2-3; 11 positions match TRBD2. V lost 4 bases and J lost 4; bases outside the gene matches: 11. Germline V CDR1 and CDR2: SGHRS, YFSETQ. The length of the CDR3 is 17 residues.

In nucleotides, the CDR3 is TGTGCCAGTAGCCGGGGGGGGACCAATGAGCAGTTCTTC. Its protein product is CASSRGGTNEQFF. The gene calls are TRBV19 and TRBJ2-1, with 8 bases that match TRBD2. V was pared by 6 bases and J by 6 bases, with 4 bases of the junction left unmatched. This CDR3 region has 13 residues. Looked up from germline, CDR1 is LNHDA and CDR2 is SQIVND (reference sequence).

Remarks on this clone: The junction shows a germline mismatch at one end, possibly a read error. The CDR3 DNA sequence: TGTGCCAGCAGTTCAGGACAGCCTAACTATGGCTACACCTTC. Translating gives CASSSGQPNYGYTF. The chain uses TRBV10-3 and TRBJ1-2; D perhaps matches TRBD1 (6 bases). Looked up from germline, CDR1 is ENHRY and CDR2 is SYGVKD. The CDR3 totals 14 residues.

This chain joins TRBV30 and TRBJ1-4; maybe TRBD1 (5 bases). This CDR3 region has 13 residues. Germline V gene data show CDR1 as GTSNPN and CDR2 as SVGIG (reference sequence). Trimming took 4 bases from V and 3 from J, leaving 9 bases between them. CDR3 region: CAWTGSSNEKLFF. The CDR3 nucleotides read TGTGCCTGGACAGGGTCGTCTAATGAAAAACTGTTTTTT.

The J gene is TRBJ2-7, the V gene TRBV7-6; TRBD2 is a possible D gene (6 bases). Germline V gene sequence: CDR1 SGHVS, CDR2 FNYEAQ. V lost 4 bases and J 2 bases, leaving 15 bases between the germline ends. The CDR3 totals 15 residues. This CDR3 reads CASSWGTGPTYEQYF. Written as DNA, the CDR3 is TGTGCCAGCAGCTGGGGGACTGGCCCGACCTACGAGCAGTACTTC.

The table lists this clone with a count of one. The genes are TRBV14 and TRBJ2-5; the match to TRBD2 covers 10 bases. Germline assignment: CDR1 SGHDN and CDR2 FVKESK. The CDR3 consists of 15 residues. The V and J ends lost 3 bases and 4 bases, in that order; junction bases with no gene match: 5. The CDR3 coding sequence is TGTGCCAGCAGCCATATACTAGCGGGACGAGAGACCCAGTACTTC. Its translation is CASSHILAGRETQYF.